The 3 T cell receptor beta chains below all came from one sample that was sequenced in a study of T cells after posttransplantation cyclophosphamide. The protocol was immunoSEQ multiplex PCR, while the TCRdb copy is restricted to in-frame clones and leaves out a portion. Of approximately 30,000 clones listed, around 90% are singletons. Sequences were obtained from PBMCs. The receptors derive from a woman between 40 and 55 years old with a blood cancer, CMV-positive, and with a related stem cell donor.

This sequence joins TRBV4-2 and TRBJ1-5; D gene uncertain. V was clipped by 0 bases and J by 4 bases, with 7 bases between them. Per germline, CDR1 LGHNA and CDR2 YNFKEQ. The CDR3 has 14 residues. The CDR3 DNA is TGTGCCAGCAGCCAAGATCTATCTAATCAGCCCCAGCATTTT. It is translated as CASSQDLSNQPQHF.

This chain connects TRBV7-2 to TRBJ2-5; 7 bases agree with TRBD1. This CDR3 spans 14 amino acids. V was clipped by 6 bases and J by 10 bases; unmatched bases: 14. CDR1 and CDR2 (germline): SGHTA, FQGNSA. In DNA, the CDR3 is TGTGCCAGCAGTCCCGGGACAGCCGGATTAGGCCAGTACTTC. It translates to CASSPGTAGLGQYF. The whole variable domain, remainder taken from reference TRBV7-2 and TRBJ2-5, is GAGVSQSPSNKVTEKGKDVELRCDPISGHTALYWYRQSLGQGLEFLIYFQGNSAPDKSGLPSDRFSAERTGGSVSTLTIQRTQQEDSAVYLCASSPGTAGLGQYFGPGTRLLVL.

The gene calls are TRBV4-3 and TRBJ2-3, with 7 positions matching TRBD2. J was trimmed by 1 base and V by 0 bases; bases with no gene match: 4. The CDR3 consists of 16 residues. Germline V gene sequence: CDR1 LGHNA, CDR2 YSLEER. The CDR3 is CASSQEGLAGTDTQYF. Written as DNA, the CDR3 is TGCGCCAGCAGCCAAGAGGGGCTAGCGGGCACAGATACGCAGTATTTT.